The entry below gives a single T cell receptor (beta chain) sequence along with its context. The target antigen is unknown. Every sample yielded at least 7 million isolated PBMCs. V lost 1 base to trimming and J lost 4 bases, with 14 bases between them. The CDR3 loop spans 16 amino acids. Germline lookup yields CDR1 SGHTA and CDR2 FQGNSA. The sample is drawn from a study of blood T cells in healthy people across ages. General study points: Both naive CD4+ cell counts and diversity were greater in long-lived donors than in aged donors. The donors' CMV status was not determined, possibly confounding changes in expanded clonotypes.

With a J-beta primer mix and a sample-barcoded 5' primer, a second PCR ran about 6 to 11 cycles. MiXCR was run by TCRdb on the 5' RACE reads, yielding one entry per CDR3 protein. The sample lists about 1 million distinct CDR3 sequences; 40% to 55% were seen once. Sequenced input: blood. This clonotype originated in a woman aged 55-70 years in good health. This rearrangement joins TRBV7-2 to TRBJ2-1; perhaps TRBD1 as D (6 bases). As DNA, the CDR3 is TGTGCCAGCAGCTTAGGGCAGGGGCGCTGGTACAATGAGCAGTTCTTC. It translates to CASSLGQGRWYNEQFF.